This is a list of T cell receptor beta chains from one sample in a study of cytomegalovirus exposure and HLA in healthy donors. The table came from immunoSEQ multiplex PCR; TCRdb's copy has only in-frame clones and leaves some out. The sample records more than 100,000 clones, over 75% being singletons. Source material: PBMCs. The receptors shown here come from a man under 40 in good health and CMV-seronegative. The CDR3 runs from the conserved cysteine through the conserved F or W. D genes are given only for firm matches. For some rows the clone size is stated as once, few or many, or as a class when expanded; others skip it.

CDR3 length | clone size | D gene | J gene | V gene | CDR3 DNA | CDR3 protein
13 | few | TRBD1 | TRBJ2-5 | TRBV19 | TGTGCCAGCAAAGACAGGGGGAAAGAGACCCAGTACTTC | CASKDRGKETQYF
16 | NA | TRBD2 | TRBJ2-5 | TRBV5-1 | TGCGCCAGCAGCCCACAGGGGGGACTAGCGGGGGAGACCCAGTACTTC | CASSPQGGLAGETQYF
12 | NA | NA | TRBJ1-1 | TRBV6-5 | TGTGCCAGCAGCCGGGGGGTCGGTGAAGCTTTCTTT | CASSRGVGEAFF
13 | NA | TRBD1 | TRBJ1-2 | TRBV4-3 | TGCGCCAGCAGCCAGACAGGGAGGTATGGCTACACCTTC | CASSQTGRYGYTF
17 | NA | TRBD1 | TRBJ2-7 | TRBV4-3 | TGCGCCAGCAGCCAAGAAGTGGGACAGGGGGATTTATACGAGCAGTACTTC | CASSQEVGQGDLYEQYF
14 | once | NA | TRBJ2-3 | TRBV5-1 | TGCGCCAGCAGCTTGGATAGTAGCACAGATACGCAGTATTTT | CASSLDSSTDTQYF
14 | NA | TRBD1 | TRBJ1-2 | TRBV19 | TGTGCCAGTAGGAAGACAGGGGGAAACTATGGCTACACCTTC | CASRKTGGNYGYTF
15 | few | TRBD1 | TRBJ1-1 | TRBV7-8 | TGTGCCAGCAGCTCGCGGGACAGGGGGCGAACTGAAGCTTTCTTT | CASSSRDRGRTEAFF
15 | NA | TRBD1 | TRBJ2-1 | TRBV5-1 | TGCGCCAGCAGCTCGGGACAGGGTGGCCCCAATGAGCAGTTCTTC | CASSSGQGGPNEQFF
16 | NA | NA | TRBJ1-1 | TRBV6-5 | TGTGCCAGCAGATACAGCGGTCCAGAGCAAAACACTGAAGCTTTCTTT | CASRYSGPEQNTEAFF
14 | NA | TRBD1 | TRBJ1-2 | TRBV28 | TGTGCCAGCAGTCCGTCCCAGGGGGTTGGTGGCTACACCTTC | CASSPSQGVGGYTF
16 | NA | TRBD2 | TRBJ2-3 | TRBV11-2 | TGTGCCAGCAGCCCAGGACTAGATTTCAGAACAGATACGCAGTATTTT | CASSPGLDFRTDTQYF
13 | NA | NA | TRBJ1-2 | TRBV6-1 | TGTGCCAGCAGTGAGGTAGGGGTTGGTGGCTACACCTTC | CASSEVGVGGYTF
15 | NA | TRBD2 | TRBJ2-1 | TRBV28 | TGTGCCAGCAGTCGGACTAGCGGGTTTTACAATGAGCAGTTCTTC | CASSRTSGFYNEQFF
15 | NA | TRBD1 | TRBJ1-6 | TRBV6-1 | TGTGCCAGCAGTGTGGTGGCAGGGGGAGATTCACCCCTCCACTTT | CASSVVAGGDSPLHF
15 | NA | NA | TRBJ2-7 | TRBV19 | TGTGCCAGTAGTATGGTGGCAGGGGAATCCTACGAGCAGTACTTC | CASSMVAGESYEQYF
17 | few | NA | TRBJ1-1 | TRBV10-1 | TGCGCCAGCAGTGAGTCCCTTTTAGGAGGCTCGAACACTGAAGCTTTCTTT | CASSESLLGGSNTEAFF
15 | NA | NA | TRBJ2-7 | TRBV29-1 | TGCAGCGTTGCCCGCGGGCCCGAGGTGCCCTACGAGCAGTACTTC | CSVARGPEVPYEQYF
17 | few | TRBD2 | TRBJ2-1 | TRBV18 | TGTGCCAGCTCACCACCGGGGACTAGCTCCGTCTACAATGAGCAGTTCTTC | CASSPPGTSSVYNEQFF
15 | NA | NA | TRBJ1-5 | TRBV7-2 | TGTGCCAGCAGCTTAGCTTCCAGGAGCAATCAGCCCCAGCATTTT | CASSLASRSNQPQHF
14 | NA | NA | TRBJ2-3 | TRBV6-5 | TGTGCCAGCAGTTACGCTCGGGTCACAGATACGCAGTATTTT | CASSYARVTDTQYF
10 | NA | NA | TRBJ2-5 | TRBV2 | TGTGCCAGCTACGGAGAGACCCAGTACTTC | CASYGETQYF
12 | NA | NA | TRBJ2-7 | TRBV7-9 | TGTGCCAGCTCCTCGAGACAGGTCGAGCAGTACTTC | CASSSRQVEQYF
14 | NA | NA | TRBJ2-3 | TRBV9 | TGTGCCAGCAGCGTTGAAGGGGTCACAGATACGCAGTATTTT | CASSVEGVTDTQYF
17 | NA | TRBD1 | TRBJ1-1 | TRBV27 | TGTGCCAGCAGTTTATCCGTGACAGGGGGTGCAACAGCTGAAGCTTTCTTT | CASSLSVTGGATAEAFF
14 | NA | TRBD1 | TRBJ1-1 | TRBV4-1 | TGCGCCAGCAGCCCTGGGACAGGGAATGTTGAAGCTTTCTTT | CASSPGTGNVEAFF
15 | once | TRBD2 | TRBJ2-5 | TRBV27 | TGTGCCAGCAGTGTCGGGGGGGCCGGCAGGGAGACCCAGTACTTC | CASSVGGAGRETQYF
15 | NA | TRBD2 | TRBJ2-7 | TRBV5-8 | TGTGCCAGCAGCTTCCCGGGACTAGCGTTATACGAGCAGTACTTC | CASSFPGLALYEQYF
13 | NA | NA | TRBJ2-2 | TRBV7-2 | TGTGCCAGCAGCTTAGTCAGCACCGGGGAGCTGTTTTTT | CASSLVSTGELFF
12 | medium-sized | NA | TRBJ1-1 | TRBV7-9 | TGTGCCAGCAGCCGAGGGCTACGTGAAGCTTTCTTT | CASSRGLREAFF
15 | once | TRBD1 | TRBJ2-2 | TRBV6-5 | TGTGCAATCGGGACGGGACAGGGAGGGACCGGGGAGCTGTTTTTT | CAIGTGQGGTGELFF
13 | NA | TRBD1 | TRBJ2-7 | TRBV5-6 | TGTGCCAGCAGCATGGACAGGGGGCGAGAGCAGTACTTC | CASSMDRGREQYF